The source of this T cell receptor beta chain is a study of T cells in Graves' hyperthyroidism and ophthalmopathy (dated by TCRdb to about 2019). Turning to the overall study: Peripheral blood was sampled at the time of initial diagnosis, prior to any treatment. To identify distinguishing TCR V-J signatures, a discovery cohort of about 100 patients was used, comprising 40 to 45 with Graves' ophthalmopathy and approximately 57 with stable Graves' hyperthyroidism. An independent validation cohort of 18 to 20 hyperthyroidism patients and approximately 17 patients who later progressed to ophthalmopathy tested prospective prediction of ophthalmopathy. The 90 or so discovery patients were randomly split 7:3 into training and test sets. In more than 5 Graves' hyperthyroidism patients, the study also compared T-cell repertoires from thyroid tissue with T-cell repertoires from blood. After blood sampling, hyperthyroidism patients were treated with methimazole at a starting dose of 30 mg daily, and ophthalmopathy patients were treated with high-dose intravenous methylprednisolone. TCR Vbeta CDR3 sequencing of 135 peripheral blood samples (approximately 44 ophthalmopathy, 75 to 80 hyperthyroidism and roughly 17 progressor patients) is reported in the paper.

General study outcomes and caveats: Sample size was not statistically predetermined, and investigators were not blinded to group allocation. In validation, the model predicted progression to ophthalmopathy with roughly 66% sensitivity and approximately 78% specificity, a median of 6.5 months before onset. Blood samples also contained most of the expanded thyroid clonotypes (frequency above 0.001), which suggests that blood repertoires may reflect thyroid immune responses. A model built on a 13 V-J signature distinguished ophthalmopathy from stable hyperthyroidism, reaching 85% to 90% sensitivity and around 81% specificity in cross-validation and 80%/75% in testing.

This clonotype was recorded many times. It lacks a known antigen. The sample holds no much larger clone one base away, and base qualities are not on file. TCR beta CDR3 regions were amplified from RNA transcripts. A first-round RT-PCR of the TCR CDR3 used the HTBI primer set with the Qiagen OneStep RT-PCR kit. The libraries were constructed in a second round of multiplex PCR and then size-selected and purified. Sequencing of the libraries was done on an Illumina HiSeq2000 using paired-end 100 bp reads. In the original analysis: Raw data were processed with SOAPnuke, discarding reads with adapters, uncalled bases, mean Phred below 15, or no exact constant-primer or identifier match. High-quality paired reads were merged using COPE v1.2.5, and each unique nucleotide sequence was defined as a clonotype. MiTCR v1.1 was used to align clonotypes to the IMGT TRBV, TRBD and TRBJ reference segments. Only V-J combinations with frequency above 0.0001, covering about 99% of repertoires, were analysed. The TCS score was defined as F50 (clonal expansion) divided by E x V (chaos), with BLOSUM62-based TCRdist calculated between CDR3 peptides within each V-J. Welch's t-statistics and random forest reduced fewer than 600 V-J features to 10 to 15, which were used in a naive Bayes classifier (R e1071). TCRdb trimmed the raw reads at Q25, called clones with MiXCR and kept productive beta chains. Here each entry gathers all rows of one CDR3 protein and keeps the most common genes and DNA. The authors' filters were not applied to this entry. The sample table records about 350,000 distinct CDR3 sequences; roughly 14% of these occur just once. The ten largest account for 20% to 25% of the sample.

A patient counted as having stable Graves' hyperthyroidism if no progression to ophthalmopathy occurred over 18 months of follow-up. Hyperthyroidism patients were aged 18 to 65 years and newly diagnosed, with disease duration of less than 2 months. Patients with uncontrolled infections, other autoimmune diseases, pregnancy or lactation were excluded. Clinical symptoms, serum thyroxine and TRAb, thyroid ultrasound, and orbital computed tomography formed the basis for the diagnoses. PBMCs were isolated from about 9.1 ml of fresh peripheral blood by Ficoll-Paque density gradient centrifugation. Trizol reagent was used to extract total RNA, and RNA quality was then checked on an Agilent 2100 Bioanalyzer. Counted from cysteine to phenylalanine, this CDR3 has 15 amino acids. Only the CDR3 DNA is retained, 45 bases long and in frame from the first base. The germline V gene (reference sequence) specifies DFQATT as CDR1 and SNEGSKA as CDR2. V sheds 5 bases and J sheds 7 bases, leaving 21 bases between their ends.

This chain joins TRBV20-1 to TRBJ2-1; matching of 5 bases hints at TRBD2 as the D gene. Sequencing used blood. The receptor was derived from a woman in her thirties with Graves' hyperthyroidism. The DNA sequence is as follows: TGCAGTGCTGACGAGGGTGAAGGTCTCAGGAATGAGCAGTTCTTC. This is translated as CSADEGEGLRNEQFF.